This T cell receptor beta chain was captured by sequencing in a study of T cells in Graves' hyperthyroidism and ophthalmopathy. General study points: Progression to ophthalmopathy was predicted a median of roughly seven months early.

This clonotype was counted only a few times. Antigen unknown. Amplification targeted TCR beta CDR3 regions from RNA transcripts. TCR CDR3 regions were first amplified by RT-PCR with HTBI primers. TCRdb reanalysed the multiplex PCR reads using MiXCR and keeps one entry per CDR3 protein. The profile covers around 600,000 distinct CDR3 sequences, with 14% appearing a single time and 12% taken by the ten largest. CDR1 is MNHEY, CDR2 SVGEGT, per germline. The V gene lost 2 bases and the J gene lost 6 bases, with 19 bases spanning the gap. This CDR3 is built from 17 residues. This sequence joins TRBV6-2 or TRBV6-3 and TRBJ2-2; D is possibly TRBD1 (5 bases). The source is a woman aged 45-59 years with Graves' ophthalmopathy. The sample taken for sequencing was blood. The CDR3 sequence: CASSYNSGQRLAGELFF. The DNA for the CDR3 is TGTGCCAGCAGTTACAATTCAGGACAACGTTTGGCCGGGGAGCTGTTTTTT.